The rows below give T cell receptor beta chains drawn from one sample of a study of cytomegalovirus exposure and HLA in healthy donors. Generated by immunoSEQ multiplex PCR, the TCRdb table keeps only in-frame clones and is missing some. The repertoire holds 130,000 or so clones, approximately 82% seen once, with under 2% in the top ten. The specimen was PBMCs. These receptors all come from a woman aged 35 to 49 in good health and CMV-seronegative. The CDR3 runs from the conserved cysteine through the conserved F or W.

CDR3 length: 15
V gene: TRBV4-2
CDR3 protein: CASSHDREDTNTIYF

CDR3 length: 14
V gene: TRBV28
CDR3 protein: CASRGQGAGGGYTF

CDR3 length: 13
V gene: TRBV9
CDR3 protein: CASSVASLGELFF

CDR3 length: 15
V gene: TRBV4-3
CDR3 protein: CASSQDQGTGYEQYF

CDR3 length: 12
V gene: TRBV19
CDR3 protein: CASSIGGAEAFF

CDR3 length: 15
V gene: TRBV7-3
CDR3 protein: CASSFITGGTGELFF

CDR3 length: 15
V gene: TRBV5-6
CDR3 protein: CASSANGQGNYEQYF

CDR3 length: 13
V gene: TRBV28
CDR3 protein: CASIKRGTQPQHF

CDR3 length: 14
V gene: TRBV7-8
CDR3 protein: CASSLVQGHTEAFF

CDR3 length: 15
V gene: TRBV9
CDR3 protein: CASSVAWGAYNEQFF

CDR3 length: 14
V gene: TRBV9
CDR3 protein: CASSPRLAEETQYF

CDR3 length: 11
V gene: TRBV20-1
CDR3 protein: CSAMTENEQFF

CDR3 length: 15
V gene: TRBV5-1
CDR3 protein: CASSLGGSGEETQYF

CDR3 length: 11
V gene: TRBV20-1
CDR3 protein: CSPDRANGYTF

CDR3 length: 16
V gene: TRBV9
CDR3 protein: CASSVVVRGQLNEQFF

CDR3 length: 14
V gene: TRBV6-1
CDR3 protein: CASSEWGQTYEQYF

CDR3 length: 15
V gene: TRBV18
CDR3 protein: CASSPRQTSTDTQYF

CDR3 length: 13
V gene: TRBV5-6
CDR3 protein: CASSLPYTYEQYF

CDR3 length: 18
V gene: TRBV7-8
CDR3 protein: CASSLVSGGGYSGNTIYF

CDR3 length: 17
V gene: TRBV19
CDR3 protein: CASSTIRTSGRAYEQYF